These T cell receptor beta chains were read from a single sample in a study of blood T cells in healthy people across ages. TCRdb fed the 5' RACE reads into MiXCR, producing one record per CDR3 protein. The repertoire includes hundreds of thousands of distinct CDR3 sequences, about 36% of them detected once, and approximately 13% sits in the top ten. Source material: blood. The origin of the receptors is a man younger than 35 in good health. Both conserved end residues are part of each CDR3. The order of the fields is V gene, D gene, J gene, clone size, CDR3 DNA, CDR3 protein. D genes are given only for firm matches. Some rows mark clone size as missing; the rest say once, few, many or name a class of expanded clone.

>TRBV12-5|-|TRBJ2-3|few
TGTGCTAGTGGTTTGGGGCGCACAGATACGCAGTATTTT
CASGLGRTDTQYF
>TRBV5-3|-|TRBJ2-1|few
TGTGCCCTCTTGATTCTACTGCCTTACAATGAGCAGTTCTTC
CALLILLPYNEQFF
>TRBV14|TRBD2|TRBJ2-3|-
TGTGCCAGCAGCAACCTACTAGCGGGGGGACCCAATACGCAGTATTTT
CASSNLLAGGPNTQYF
>TRBV20-1|-|TRBJ2-1|-
TGCAGTGCTCTCGGGACCCAACAGTTCTTC
CSALGTQQFF
>TRBV7-2|TRBD1|TRBJ2-1|once
TGTGCCAGCAGCTCCGACAGGGGCCAAGAGACCCAGTTCTTC
CASSSDRGQETQFF
>TRBV4-2|-|TRBJ2-5|-
TGTGCCAGCAGCCAAGAGTTGGGGGACCAAGAGACCCAGTACTTC
CASSQELGDQETQYF
>TRBV7-9|-|TRBJ1-2|few
TGTGCCAGCAGCCCCCAGGGGCCCCCTAACTATGGCTACACCTTC
CASSPQGPPNYGYTF
>TRBV20-1|-|TRBJ2-2|-
TGCAGTGCTAGAGATCGGAGAGACAGGAACACCGGGGAGCTGTTTTTT
CSARDRRDRNTGELFF
>TRBV20-1|TRBD2|TRBJ2-7|few
TGCAGTGCTACAGACGAGGCGGGGGGGGTATTCGAGCAGTACTTC
CSATDEAGGVFEQYF
>TRBV5-6|TRBD2|TRBJ2-5|-
TGTGCCAGCAGCGCGGGACTAGCGGGGGCGCTGACCCAGTACTTC
CASSAGLAGALTQYF
>TRBV5-5|-|TRBJ2-7|few
TGTGCCAGCAGCTGGTACCGGGACGGCACCTACGAGCAGTACTTC
CASSWYRDGTYEQYF
>TRBV12-3/TRBV12-4|-|TRBJ1-2|many
TGTGCCAGCAGTTCGACTGACCGCTATGGCTACACCTTC
CASSSTDRYGYTF
>TRBV6-5|-|TRBJ1-6|-
TGTGCCAGCAAGGCGGACAATAATTCACCCCTCCACTTT
CASKADNNSPLHF
>TRBV29-1|TRBD1|TRBJ1-1|few
TGCAGCGTGGGGGACAGGGGTCCGAACACTGAAGCTTTCTTT
CSVGDRGPNTEAFF
>TRBV12-3/TRBV12-4|-|TRBJ2-3|few
TGTGCCAGCAGTTTCTTGAGTAGCCGGTCAGATACGCAGTATTTT
CASSFLSSRSDTQYF
>TRBV7-2|-|TRBJ2-1|few
TGTGCCAGCAGTTTTACCGGGACAACTTACAATGAGCAGTTCTTC
CASSFTGTTYNEQFF
>TRBV5-5|-|TRBJ1-5|few
TGTGCCAGCAGCCCCGGCGTCGGGCCCCAGCATTTT
CASSPGVGPQHF
>TRBV7-2|-|TRBJ2-7|many
TGTGCCAGCAGCTTAGAGTCTGGAGGCAGTTACGAGCAGTACTTC
CASSLESGGSYEQYF
>TRBV4-2|TRBD1|TRBJ2-3|many
TGTGCCAGCAGCCAAGAGTGGGACAGGGGATCATATACGCAGTATTTT
CASSQEWDRGSYTQYF
>TRBV5-6|-|TRBJ2-5|-
TGTGCCAGCAACAGATCCACCCTGCAGGAGACCCAGTACTTC
CASNRSTLQETQYF
>TRBV9|-|TRBJ1-1|once
TGTGCCAGCAGCTTCACCCGGGACTTCGCCGAAAATAGCACTGAAGCTTTCTTT
CASSFTRDFAENSTEAFF
>TRBV11-1|TRBD2|TRBJ2-1|-
TGTGCCAGCAGGATTGGGGGGGGCAATGAGCAGTTCTTC
CASRIGGGNEQFF
>TRBV20-1|-|TRBJ1-3|-
TGCAGTGCTAGGGACCGGGGCCCCAGCTCTGGAAACACCATATATTTT
CSARDRGPSSGNTIYF
>TRBV5-1|TRBD2|TRBJ2-3|many
TGCGCCAGCAGCTTGGAGGTAGCGGGCTATACGCAGTATTTT
CASSLEVAGYTQYF
>TRBV4-1|-|TRBJ1-1|few
TGCGCCAGCAGCCAAGGAGACGAACGGAACACTGAAGCTTTCTTT
CASSQGDERNTEAFF
>TRBV20-1|-|TRBJ2-5|-
TGCAGTGCTAGAGAGGCAGGGCCATCCTGGAGGGAGACCCAGTACTTC
CSAREAGPSWRETQYF
>TRBV6-2/TRBV6-3|TRBD2|TRBJ2-5|-
TGTGCCAGCAGTAGCGGGGCCGCTCAAGAGACCCAGTACTTC
CASSSGAAQETQYF